The T cell receptor beta chain under discussion was sequenced for a study of yellow fever vaccine responses in identical twins. Comments on this clonotype: Its antigen is currently unknown.

Germline V gene lookup returns CDR1 ENHRY and CDR2 SYGVKD. The CDR3 is 17 residues long. With V trimmed by 6 bases and J by 5 bases, 11 bases remained unmatched. TCRdb called the RT-PCR reads again in MiXCR, with one record for every CDR3 protein. The data show about 2,400 distinct CDR3 sequences, less than 90% seen once. Findings and limits, study-wide: Reported findings indicate that twins' vaccine T cell responses seemed partially convergent, partially personalized.

The sample here was T cells from blood (PBMCs), unsorted or a sorted subset (not recorded which), taken before or after yellow fever vaccination (not recorded which). The origin of this receptor is a woman younger than 30 who received the yellow fever vaccine. The chain is built from TRBV10-3 and TRBJ2-1, with 12 bases fitting TRBD2. CDR3 nucleotide sequence: TGTGCCATCAGACAGAGAGTAGGACTAGCGGGGAACAATGAGCAGTTCTTC. Translation: CAIRQRVGLAGNNEQFF.